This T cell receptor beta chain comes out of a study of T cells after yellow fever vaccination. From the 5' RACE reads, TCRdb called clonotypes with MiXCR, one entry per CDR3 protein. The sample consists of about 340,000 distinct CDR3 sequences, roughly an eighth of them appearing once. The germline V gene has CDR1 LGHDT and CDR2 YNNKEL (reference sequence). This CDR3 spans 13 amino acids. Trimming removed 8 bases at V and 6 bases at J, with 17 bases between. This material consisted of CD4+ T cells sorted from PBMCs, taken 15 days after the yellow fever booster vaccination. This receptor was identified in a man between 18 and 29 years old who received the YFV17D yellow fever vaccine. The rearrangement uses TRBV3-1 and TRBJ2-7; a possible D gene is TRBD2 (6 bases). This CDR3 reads CASGLLGRGEQYF. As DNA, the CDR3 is TGTGCCAGCGGACTACTGGGCCGGGGCGAGCAGTACTTC.